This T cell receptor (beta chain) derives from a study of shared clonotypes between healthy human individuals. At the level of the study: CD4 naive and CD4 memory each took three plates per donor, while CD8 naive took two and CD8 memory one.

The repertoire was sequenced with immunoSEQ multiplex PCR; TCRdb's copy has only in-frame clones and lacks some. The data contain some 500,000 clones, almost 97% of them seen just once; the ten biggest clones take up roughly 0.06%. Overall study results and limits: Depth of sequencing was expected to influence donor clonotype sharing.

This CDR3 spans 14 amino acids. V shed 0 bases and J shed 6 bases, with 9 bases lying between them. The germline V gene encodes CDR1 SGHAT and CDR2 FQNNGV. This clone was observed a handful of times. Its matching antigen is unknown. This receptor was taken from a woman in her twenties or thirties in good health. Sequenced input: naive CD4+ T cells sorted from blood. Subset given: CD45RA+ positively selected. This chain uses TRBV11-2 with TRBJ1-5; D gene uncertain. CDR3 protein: CASSLDGRLQPQHF. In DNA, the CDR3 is TGTGCCAGCAGCTTAGACGGCAGGCTTCAGCCCCAGCATTTT.